This T cell receptor beta chain is from a study of blood T cell repertoires in COVID-19. Study-wide background: From T cells, B-cell-depleted T cells, or PBMCs came the material, which was cDNA or gDNA.

This study enrolled people aged 18 to 89 from about 26 US geographic areas. Two negative PCRs, clearance, or symptom resolution characterized the recovered Cohort 3 donors. Per the study methods: From reference gene primer amplification, estimates of nucleated cell counts were derived. The table came from immunoSEQ multiplex PCR; TCRdb's copy has only in-frame clones and leaves some out. D and trimming were read from the DNA, whereas the V and J calls and clone size are those reported in that table. The sample records roughly 290,000 clones, 70% to 90% being singletons. Germline V gives CDR1 KGHSH, CDR2 LQKENI. J was trimmed by 7 bases and V by 4 bases; bases with no gene match: 7. The CDR3 has 14 amino acids.

The rearrangement uses TRBV18 and TRBJ2-1; 7 bases line up with TRBD1. The clonotype was recovered from a man aged 25-40 years who had recovered from COVID-19. The sequenced material came from PBMCs or T cells enriched from blood (not recorded which). Here the CDR3 DNA reads TGTGCCAGCTCACTTCTCCGGGACAGTAATGAGCAGTTCTTC. Encoded protein: CASSLLRDSNEQFF. The whole variable domain, filled in from reference TRBV18 and TRBJ2-1, reads NAGVMQNPRHLVRRRGQEARLRCSPMKGHSHVYWYRQLPEEGLKFMVYLQKENIIDESGMPKERFSAEFPKEGPSILRIQQVVRGDSAAYFCASSLLRDSNEQFFGPGTRLTVL.